The clone carrying this T cell receptor beta chain came up a few times. Its antigen is not identified. TCRdb fed the reads into MiXCR, producing one record per CDR3 protein. The sample has about 340,000 distinct CDR3 sequences; under 35% are singletons. The data derive from a study of T cell repertoires in cytomegalovirus infection. This material consisted of cultured PBMCs, taken from culture after CMV antigen stimulation. The source is a human donor in good health (CMV status not recorded). Some clones in this sample may be carry-over from other donors' samples.

The CDR3 loop reads CASSPSDSREQFF. The CDR3 DNA is TGTGCCAGCTCACCTTCCGACTCCAGGGAGCAGTTCTTC. V usage is TRBV18 and J usage is TRBJ2-1; D is unresolved. The CDR3 contains 13 residues. Germline V lookup: CDR1 KGHSH, CDR2 LQKENI. Trimming removed 3 bases at V and 10 bases at J, with 13 bases between.